This TCR beta chain was sequenced during a study of cytomegalovirus exposure and HLA in healthy donors. Study-wide results and caveats: Researchers reported in a later analysis that common viral pathogens appeared linked to several top clusters. Per a later analysis, about 17,000 TCR beta sequences showed association with HLA alleles at 0.05 false discovery rate.

Germline CDR1 is KGHSH and CDR2 is LQKENI. The CDR3 length is 13 residues. Regarding this clone: Its antigen is still unknown. At one end the junction does not follow the germline gene, possibly because of a read error.

PCR primers comprised 60 Vbeta and 13 Jbeta primers. Only in-frame clones appear in the TCRdb table, and some are missing; sequencing was by immunoSEQ multiplex PCR. The sample lists around 100,000 clones; roughly 68% were seen once. At the time of sampling, donors were nominally healthy, though unrecorded immune exposures were likely. The sample was PBMCs. The chain is built from TRBV18 and TRBJ1-2; TRBD1 aligns across 7 bases. This TCR was sampled from a woman between 25 and 40 years old in good health and CMV-seronegative. Written as DNA, the CDR3 is TGTGCCAGCGCAGACAGGGCCGTAGTGGGCTACACTTTC. This gives the protein CASADRAVVGYTF.